This TCR beta chain comes out of a study of T cells after yellow fever vaccination. In its sample, this clonotype was seen a few times. TCRdb passed the 5' RACE reads through MiXCR, listing each CDR3 protein once. This sample has about 120,000 distinct CDR3 sequences, with roughly 8.2% found just once. The CDR3 spans 14 residues. The V gene lost 2 bases and the J gene lost 1 base, with 10 bases spanning the gap. From germline, CDR1 is SGHNT and CDR2 YYREEE (reference sequence). V is TRBV5-4 and J is TRBJ2-7; maybe TRBD1 (6 bases). The sample here was CD8+ T cells sorted from PBMCs, taken on the day of the yellow fever booster vaccination. This clonotype was sampled from a man between 18 and 29 years old who received the YFV17D yellow fever vaccine. CDR3 loop: CASSLQGNSYEQYF. The CDR3 nucleotides read TGTGCCAGCAGCTTACAGGGAAATTCCTACGAGCAGTACTTC.